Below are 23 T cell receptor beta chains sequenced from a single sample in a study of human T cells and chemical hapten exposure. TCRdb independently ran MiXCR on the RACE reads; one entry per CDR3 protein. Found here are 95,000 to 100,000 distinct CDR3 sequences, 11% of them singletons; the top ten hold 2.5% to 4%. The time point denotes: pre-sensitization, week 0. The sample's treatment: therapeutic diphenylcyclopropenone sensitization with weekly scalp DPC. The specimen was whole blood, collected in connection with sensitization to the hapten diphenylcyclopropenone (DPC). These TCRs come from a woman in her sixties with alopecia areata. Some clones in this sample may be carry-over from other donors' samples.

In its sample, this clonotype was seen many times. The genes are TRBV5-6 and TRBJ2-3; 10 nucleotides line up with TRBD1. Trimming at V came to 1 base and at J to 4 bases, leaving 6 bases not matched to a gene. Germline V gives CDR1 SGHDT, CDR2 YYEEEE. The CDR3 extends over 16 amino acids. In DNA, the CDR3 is TGTGCCAGCAGCTTGCCGGGACAGGGGACCGCAGATACGCAGTATTTT. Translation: CASSLPGQGTADTQYF.

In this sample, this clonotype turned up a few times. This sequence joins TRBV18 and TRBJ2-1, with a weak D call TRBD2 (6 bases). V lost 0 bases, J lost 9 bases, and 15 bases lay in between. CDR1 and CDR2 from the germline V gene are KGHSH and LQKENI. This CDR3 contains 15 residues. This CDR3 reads CASSPPTRGGGEQFF. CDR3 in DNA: TGTGCCAGCTCACCACCGACGAGGGGAGGCGGTGAGCAGTTCTTC.

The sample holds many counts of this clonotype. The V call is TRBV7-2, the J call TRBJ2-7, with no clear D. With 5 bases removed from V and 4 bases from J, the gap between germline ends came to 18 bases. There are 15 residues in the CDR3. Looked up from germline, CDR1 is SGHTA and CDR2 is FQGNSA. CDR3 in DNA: TGTGCCAGCAGCGCAGCCCCCACCTTCGGGTACGAGCAGTACTTC. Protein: CASSAAPTFGYEQYF.

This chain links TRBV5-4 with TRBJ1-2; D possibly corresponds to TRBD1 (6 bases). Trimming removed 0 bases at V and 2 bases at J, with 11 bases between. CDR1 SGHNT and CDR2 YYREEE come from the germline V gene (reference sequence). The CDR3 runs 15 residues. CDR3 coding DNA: TGTGCCAGCAGCTTGGCTGCGCAGGGGAACTATGGCTACACCTTC. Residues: CASSLAAQGNYGYTF.

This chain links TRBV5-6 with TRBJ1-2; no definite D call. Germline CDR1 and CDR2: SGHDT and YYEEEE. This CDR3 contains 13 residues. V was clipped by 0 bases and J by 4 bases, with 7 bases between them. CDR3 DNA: TGTGCCAGCAGCTTGGCCCGGACCTATGGCTACACCTTC. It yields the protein CASSLARTYGYTF.

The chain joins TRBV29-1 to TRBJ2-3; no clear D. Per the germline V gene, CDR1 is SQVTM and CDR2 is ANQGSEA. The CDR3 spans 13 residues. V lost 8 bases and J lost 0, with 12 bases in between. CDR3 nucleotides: TGCAGCCTAACAACAACTAGCACAGATACGCAGTATTTT. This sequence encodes CSLTTTSTDTQYF.

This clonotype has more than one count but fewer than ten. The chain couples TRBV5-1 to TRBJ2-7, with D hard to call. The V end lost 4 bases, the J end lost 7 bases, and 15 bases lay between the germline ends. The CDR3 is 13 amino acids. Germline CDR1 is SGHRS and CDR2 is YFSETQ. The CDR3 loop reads CASSLRPDPEQYF. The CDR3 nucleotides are TGCGCCAGCAGCCTGCGACCGGACCCAGAGCAGTACTTC.

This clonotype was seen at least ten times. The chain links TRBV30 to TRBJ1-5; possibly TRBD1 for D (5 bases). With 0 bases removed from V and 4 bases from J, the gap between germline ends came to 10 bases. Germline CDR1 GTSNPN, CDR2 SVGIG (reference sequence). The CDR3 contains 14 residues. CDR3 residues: CAWSVQAGNQPQHF. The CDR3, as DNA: TGTGCCTGGAGTGTACAGGCAGGGAATCAGCCCCAGCATTTT.

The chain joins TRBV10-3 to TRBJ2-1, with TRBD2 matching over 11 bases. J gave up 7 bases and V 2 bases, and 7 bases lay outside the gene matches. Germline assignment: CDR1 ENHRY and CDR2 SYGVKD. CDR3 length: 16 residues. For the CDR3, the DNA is TGTGCCATCAGTGAGCGTAGCGGGGGGGCCGGGAATGAGCAGTTCTTC. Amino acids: CAISERSGGAGNEQFF.

Here the CDR3 reads CASSAANEQFF. The CDR3, as DNA: TGTGCCAGCAGTGCCGCCAATGAGCAGTTCTTC. The chain is built from TRBV6-4 and TRBJ2-1; D is uncertain. V lost 4 bases to trimming and J lost 6 bases, with 4 bases between them. CDR3 length: 11 amino acids. Germline V gene lookup returns CDR1 MRHNA and CDR2 SNTAGT.

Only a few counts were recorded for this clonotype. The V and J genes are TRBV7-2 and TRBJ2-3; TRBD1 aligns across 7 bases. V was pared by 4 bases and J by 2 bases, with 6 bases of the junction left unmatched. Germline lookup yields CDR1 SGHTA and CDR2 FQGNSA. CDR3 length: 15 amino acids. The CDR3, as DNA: TGTGCCAGCAGCTACCGAGGGACAGCCACAGATACGCAGTATTTT. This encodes CASSYRGTATDTQYF.

In DNA, the CDR3 is TGTGCCAGCAGTTTAAGTCCGCTGGGGGCCGGCTACACCTTC. This encodes CASSLSPLGAGYTF. This chain joins TRBV12-3 or TRBV12-4 and TRBJ1-2; maybe TRBD1 (6 bases). The CDR3 contains 14 residues. Trimming took off 2 bases at V and 8 bases at J, with 15 bases between the two ends.

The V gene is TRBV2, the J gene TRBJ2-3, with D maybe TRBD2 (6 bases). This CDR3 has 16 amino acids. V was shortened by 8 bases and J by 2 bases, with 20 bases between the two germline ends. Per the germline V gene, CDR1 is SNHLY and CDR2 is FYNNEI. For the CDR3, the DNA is TGTGCCAGCCGGAACGTGGCGGGAAACTTCACAGATACGCAGTATTTT. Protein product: CASRNVAGNFTDTQYF.

The CDR3 reads CAISEYGQADTQYF. The CDR3 DNA sequence: TGTGCCATCAGTGAATACGGTCAAGCAGATACGCAGTATTTT. The chain is built from TRBV10-3 and TRBJ2-3; D is unclear. With 3 bases removed from V and 4 bases from J, the gap between germline ends came to 11 bases. Germline CDR1 ENHRY, CDR2 SYGVKD. The CDR3 spans 14 residues.

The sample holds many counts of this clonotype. The DNA of the CDR3 is TGCGCCAGCAGCTTGTTGGGGGAAGGGGCTCGTGGCTACACCTTC. Translated, it gives CASSLLGEGARGYTF. The chain joins TRBV5-1 to TRBJ1-2, with D possibly being TRBD1 (5 bases). Per the germline V gene, CDR1 is SGHRS and CDR2 is YFSETQ. The CDR3 contains 15 residues. V shed 1 base and J shed 7 bases, with 17 bases lying between them. Based on the CDR3 plus reference TRBV5-1 and TRBJ1-2, the full variable domain is KAGVTQTPRYLIKTRGQQVTLSCSPISGHRSVSWYQQTPGQGLQFLFEYFSETQRNKGNFPGRFSGRQFSNSRSEMNVSTLELGDSALYLCASSLLGEGARGYTFGSGTRLTVV.

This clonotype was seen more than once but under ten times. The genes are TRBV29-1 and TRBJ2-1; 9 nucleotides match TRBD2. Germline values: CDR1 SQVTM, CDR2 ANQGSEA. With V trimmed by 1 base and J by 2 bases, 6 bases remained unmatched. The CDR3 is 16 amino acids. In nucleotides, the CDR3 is TGCAGCGTTGAAGGCGTTAGCGGGGGAACCTACAATGAGCAGTTCTTC. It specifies CSVEGVSGGTYNEQFF.

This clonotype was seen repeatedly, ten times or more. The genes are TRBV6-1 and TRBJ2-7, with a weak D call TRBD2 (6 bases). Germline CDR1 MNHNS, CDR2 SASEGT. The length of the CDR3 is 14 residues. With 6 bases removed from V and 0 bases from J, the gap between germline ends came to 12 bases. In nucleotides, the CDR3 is TGTGCCAGCAGAGGGACTTCCAGCTCCTACGAGCAGTACTTC. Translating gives CASRGTSSSYEQYF.

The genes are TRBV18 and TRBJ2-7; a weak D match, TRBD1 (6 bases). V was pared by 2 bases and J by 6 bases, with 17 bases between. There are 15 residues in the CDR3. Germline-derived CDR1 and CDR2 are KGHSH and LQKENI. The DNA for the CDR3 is TGTGCCAGCTCACCAGTGGCAGGGGTAAGACGCGAGCAGTACTTC. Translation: CASSPVAGVRREQYF. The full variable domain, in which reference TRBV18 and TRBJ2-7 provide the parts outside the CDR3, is NAGVMQNPRHLVRRRGQEARLRCSPMKGHSHVYWYRQLPEEGLKFMVYLQKENIIDESGMPKERFSAEFPKEGPSILRIQQVVRGDSAAYFCASSPVAGVRREQYFGPGTRLTVT.

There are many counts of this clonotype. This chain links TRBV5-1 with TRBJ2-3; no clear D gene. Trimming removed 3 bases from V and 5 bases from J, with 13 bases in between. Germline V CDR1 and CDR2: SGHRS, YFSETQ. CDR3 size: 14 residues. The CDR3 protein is CASSSRDGRDTQYF. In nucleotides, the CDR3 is TGCGCCAGCAGCTCCAGAGACGGACGAGATACGCAGTATTTT.

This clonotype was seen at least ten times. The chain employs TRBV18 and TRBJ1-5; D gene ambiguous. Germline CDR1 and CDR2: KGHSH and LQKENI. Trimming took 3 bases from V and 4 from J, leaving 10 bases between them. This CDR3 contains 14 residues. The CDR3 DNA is TGTGCCAGCTCACCTACCGACTGGAATCAGCCCCAGCATTTT. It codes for CASSPTDWNQPQHF.

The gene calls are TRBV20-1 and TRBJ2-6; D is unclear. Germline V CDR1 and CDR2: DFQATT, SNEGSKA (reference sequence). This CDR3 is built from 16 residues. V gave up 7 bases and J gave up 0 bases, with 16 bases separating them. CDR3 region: CSGASPGRSGANVLTF. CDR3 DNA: TGCAGTGGGGCCTCGCCCGGTCGCTCTGGGGCCAACGTCCTGACTTTC.

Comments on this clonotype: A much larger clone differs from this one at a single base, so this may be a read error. The CDR3 is CASSLTSGGRDMQYF. The CDR3 DNA is TGTGCCAGCAGCTTAACTAGCGGGGGAAGAGATATGCAGTATTTT. The rearrangement links TRBV7-2 to TRBJ2-3, with 11 nucleotides matching TRBD2. Germline CDR1 SGHTA, CDR2 FQGNSA. This CDR3 comprises 15 residues.

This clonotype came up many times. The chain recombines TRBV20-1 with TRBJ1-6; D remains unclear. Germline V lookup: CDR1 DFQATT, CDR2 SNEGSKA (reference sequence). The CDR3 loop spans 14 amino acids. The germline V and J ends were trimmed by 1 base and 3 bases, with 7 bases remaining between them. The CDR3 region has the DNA TGCAGTGCTAGAGGCCTAGACTATAATTCACCCCTCCACTTT. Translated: CSARGLDYNSPLHF.